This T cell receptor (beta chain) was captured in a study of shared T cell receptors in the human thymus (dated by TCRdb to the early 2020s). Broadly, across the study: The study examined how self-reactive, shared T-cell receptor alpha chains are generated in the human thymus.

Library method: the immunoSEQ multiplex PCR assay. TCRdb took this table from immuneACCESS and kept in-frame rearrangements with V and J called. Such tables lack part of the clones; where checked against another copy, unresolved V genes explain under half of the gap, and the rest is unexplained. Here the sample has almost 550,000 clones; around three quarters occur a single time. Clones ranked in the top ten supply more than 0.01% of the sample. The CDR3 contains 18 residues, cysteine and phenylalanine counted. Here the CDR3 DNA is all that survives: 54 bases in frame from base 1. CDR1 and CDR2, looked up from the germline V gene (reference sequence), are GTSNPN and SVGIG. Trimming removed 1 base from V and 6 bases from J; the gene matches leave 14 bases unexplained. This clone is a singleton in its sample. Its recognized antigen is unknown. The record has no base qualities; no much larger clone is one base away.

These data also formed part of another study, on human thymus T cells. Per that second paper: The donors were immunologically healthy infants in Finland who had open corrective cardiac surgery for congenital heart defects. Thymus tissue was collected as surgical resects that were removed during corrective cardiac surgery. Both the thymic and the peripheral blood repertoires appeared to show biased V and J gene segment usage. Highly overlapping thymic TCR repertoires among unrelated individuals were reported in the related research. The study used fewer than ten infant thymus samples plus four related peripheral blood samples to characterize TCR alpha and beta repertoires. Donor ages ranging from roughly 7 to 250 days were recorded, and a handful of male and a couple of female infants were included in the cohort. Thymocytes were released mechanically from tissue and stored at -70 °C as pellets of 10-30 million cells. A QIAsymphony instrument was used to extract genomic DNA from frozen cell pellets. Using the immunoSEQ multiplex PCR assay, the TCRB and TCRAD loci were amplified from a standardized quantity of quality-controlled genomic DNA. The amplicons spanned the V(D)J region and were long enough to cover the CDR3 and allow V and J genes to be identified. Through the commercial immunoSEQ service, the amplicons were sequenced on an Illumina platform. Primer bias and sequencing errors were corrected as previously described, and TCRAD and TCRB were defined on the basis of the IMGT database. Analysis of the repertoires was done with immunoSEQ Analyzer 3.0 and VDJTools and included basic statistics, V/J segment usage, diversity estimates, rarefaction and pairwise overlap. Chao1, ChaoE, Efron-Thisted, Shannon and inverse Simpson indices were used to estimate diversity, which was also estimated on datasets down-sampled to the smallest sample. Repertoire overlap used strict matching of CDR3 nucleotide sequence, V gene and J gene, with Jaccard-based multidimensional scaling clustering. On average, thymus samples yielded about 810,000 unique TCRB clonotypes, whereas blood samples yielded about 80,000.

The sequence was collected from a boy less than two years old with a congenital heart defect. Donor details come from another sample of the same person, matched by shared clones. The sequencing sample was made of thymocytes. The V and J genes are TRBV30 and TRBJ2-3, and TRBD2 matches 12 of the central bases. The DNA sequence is TGTGCCTGGAGTGCCCGCCGCGGACTAGCGGGATCAGGGGATACGCAGTATTTT. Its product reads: CAWSARRGLAGSGDTQYF.